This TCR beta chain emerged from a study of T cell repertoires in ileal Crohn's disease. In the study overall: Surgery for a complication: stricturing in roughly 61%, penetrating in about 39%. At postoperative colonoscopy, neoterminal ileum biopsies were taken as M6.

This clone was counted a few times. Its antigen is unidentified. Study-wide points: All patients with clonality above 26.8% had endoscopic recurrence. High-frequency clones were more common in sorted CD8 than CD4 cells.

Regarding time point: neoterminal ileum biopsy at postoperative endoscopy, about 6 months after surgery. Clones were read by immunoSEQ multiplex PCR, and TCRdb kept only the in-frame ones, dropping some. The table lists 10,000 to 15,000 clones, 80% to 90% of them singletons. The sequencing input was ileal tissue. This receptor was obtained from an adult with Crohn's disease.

CDR3: CASSPLGSGGNNEQFF. CDR3 bases: TGTGCCAGCAGCCCCCTTGGGTCCGGGGGAAACAATGAGCAGTTCTTC. The chain uses TRBV7-9 and TRBJ2-1; D possibly corresponds to TRBD2 (6 bases). Germline assignment: CDR1 SEHNR and CDR2 FQNEAQ (reference sequence). V lost 5 bases to trimming and J lost 5 bases, with 19 bases between them. This CDR3 is built from 16 residues.